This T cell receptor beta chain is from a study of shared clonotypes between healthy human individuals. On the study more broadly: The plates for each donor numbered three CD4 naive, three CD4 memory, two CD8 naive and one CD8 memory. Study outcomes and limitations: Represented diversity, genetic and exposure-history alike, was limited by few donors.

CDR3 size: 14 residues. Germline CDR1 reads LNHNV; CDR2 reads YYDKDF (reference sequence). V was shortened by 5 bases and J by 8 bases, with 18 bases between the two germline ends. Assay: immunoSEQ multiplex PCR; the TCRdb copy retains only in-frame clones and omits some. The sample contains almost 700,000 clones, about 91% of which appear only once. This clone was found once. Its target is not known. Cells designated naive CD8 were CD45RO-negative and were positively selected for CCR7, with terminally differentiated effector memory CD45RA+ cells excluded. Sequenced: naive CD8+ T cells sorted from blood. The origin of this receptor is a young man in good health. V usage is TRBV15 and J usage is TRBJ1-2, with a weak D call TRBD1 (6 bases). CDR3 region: CATSGSGGREGYTF. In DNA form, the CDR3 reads TGTGCCACCAGCGGATCTGGGGGCCGGGAGGGCTACACCTTC.